Below, one T cell receptor beta chain is given with its context. The data were obtained in a study of T cell clones after liver transplantation. Germline V gene data show CDR1 as SEHNR and CDR2 as FQNEAQ (reference sequence). This CDR3 has 15 residues. V shed 5 bases, J shed 2 bases, and the junction held 7 bases outside the gene matches. The method was immunoSEQ multiplex PCR; TCRdb's version includes in-frame clones alone and lacks a portion of them. The profile shows some 23,000 clones, roughly 69% of them singletons. V gene TRBV7-9 combines with J gene TRBJ1-1; 8 nucleotides match TRBD1. Sequenced here: CD4+ T cells from blood, sampled before liver transplant. The sequence was collected from a human donor who received a liver transplant. The CDR3 coding sequence is TGTGCCAGCAGCATTCCGGGACAGGACAACACTGAAGCTTTCTTT. It translates to CASSIPGQDNTEAFF.